The table lists the clone carrying this T cell receptor beta chain with a few counts. Its antigen is unknown. This CDR3 region has 18 residues. Trimming took 3 bases from V and 4 from J; bases not matched to a gene: 12. Germline CDR1 and CDR2: MDHEN and SYDVKM. Time point noted: persistent/refractory GD, antithyroid drugs over 5 years with positive TRAb. PBMC-derived RNA was used for the TCR library. Graves' disease diagnosis relied on American Thyroid Association guidelines. This sample was taken from a study of regulatory T cells in long-lasting Graves disease. Broader study findings: Persistent disease preferred TRBV28, TRBJ1-2 and TRBJ2-5; new disease, TRBV20-1 and TRBJ2-1.

For TCR beta, libraries came from iRepertoire HTBI primers and Arm-PCR of CDR3 regions. MiXCR was run by TCRdb on the multiplex PCR reads, yielding one entry per CDR3 protein. Of more than 650,000 distinct CDR3 sequences listed, around 30% are singletons. The sample in question was peripheral blood mononuclear cells (PBMCs), obtained when the disease was refractory, from a patient treated with antithyroid drugs. This receptor was identified in a female donor with Graves disease. This rearrangement joins TRBV28 to TRBJ2-6, with 7 bases that match TRBD2. The CDR3 reads CASSFPSSGEGGANVLTF. CDR3 nucleotides: TGTGCCAGCAGTTTCCCATCTAGCGGAGAGGGAGGGGCCAACGTCCTGACTTTC.